One and the same sample provided the 17 T cell receptor beta chains below, sequenced in a study of cytomegalovirus exposure and HLA in healthy donors. Primers: 60 Vbeta forward and 13 Jbeta reverse. Clones were read by immunoSEQ multiplex PCR, and TCRdb kept only the in-frame ones, dropping some. The profile shows about 40,000 clones, approximately 82% of them singletons. Sequenced: PBMCs. These receptors all stem from a young woman in good health and CMV-seropositive.

The chain employs TRBV7-2 and TRBJ2-7; D is perhaps TRBD1 (5 bases). The CDR3 spans 15 residues. V was clipped by 1 base and J by 4 bases, with 14 bases between them. From germline, CDR1 is SGHTA and CDR2 FQGNSA. The CDR3 DNA is TGTGCCAGCAGCTTAGTTATAGGGGCGGCTTACGAGCAGTACTTC. Residues: CASSLVIGAAYEQYF.

The chain employs TRBV28 and TRBJ2-1; D is unresolved. Deletions cut 2 bases from V and 6 bases from J, with 8 bases between. The germline CDR1 and CDR2 sequences are MDHEN and SYDVKM. The CDR3 has 13 amino acids. CDR3 amino acids: CASSLIVVNEQFF. The CDR3 region has the DNA TGTGCCAGCAGTTTAATAGTCGTCAATGAGCAGTTCTTC.

This chain links TRBV5-1 with TRBJ2-1, with TRBD1 identical over 9 bases. The CDR3 totals 15 residues. J lost 9 bases, V lost 2 bases, and 9 bases had no gene match. In germline, CDR1 is SGHRS, CDR2 YFSETQ. The CDR3 is CASSFHGQGQGEQFF. In nucleotides, the CDR3 is TGCGCCAGCAGCTTCCATGGACAGGGGCAAGGTGAGCAGTTCTTC.

The chain couples TRBV5-4 to TRBJ2-5; possible D gene TRBD1, 6 bases. The CDR3 consists of 15 residues. CDR1 SGHNT and CDR2 YYREEE come from the germline V gene (reference sequence). V was cut by 3 bases and J by 2 bases, with 14 bases left in between. The chain's CDR3 is CASSSYQGIQETQYF. For the CDR3, the DNA is TGTGCCAGCAGCTCATATCAGGGGATACAAGAGACCCAGTACTTC.

This clone was detected only a few times. In nucleotides, the CDR3 is TGCGCCAGCAGCCAAGGGACAGGGACCTACAATGAGCAGTTCTTC. It specifies CASSQGTGTYNEQFF. V gene TRBV4-3 combines with J gene TRBJ2-1, with TRBD1 matching 8 bases. Germline assignment: CDR1 LGHNA and CDR2 YSLEER. CDR3 length: 15 residues. The J segment lost 2 bases and the V segment lost 1 base, leaving 1 base of the junction unmatched.

This clone was recorded only once. This chain connects TRBV7-2 to TRBJ2-7; 10 positions match TRBD1. Germline CDR1 is SGHTA and CDR2 is FQGNSA. V trimming: 5 bases; J trimming: 1 base; junction bases outside the gene matches: 2. The CDR3 covers 14 residues. The CDR3 sequence: CASSMGQGSYEQYF. DNA of the CDR3: TGTGCCAGCAGCATGGGACAGGGGTCCTACGAGCAGTACTTC.

The chain links TRBV7-9 to TRBJ1-2, with D possibly matching TRBD1 (5 bases). The germline V gene encodes CDR1 SEHNR and CDR2 FQNEAQ (reference sequence). The CDR3 runs 16 residues. Trimming shortened V by 1 base and J by 7 bases, and 19 bases separated the two germline ends. The CDR3, as DNA: TGTGCCAGCAGCTTAGGTCGGGGGATAGAAGTCGGTGGCTACACCTTC. It codes for CASSLGRGIEVGGYTF. The full variable domain, rest sourced from reference TRBV7-9 and TRBJ1-2, is DTGVSQNPRHKITKRGQNVTFRCDPISEHNRLYWYRQTLGQGPEFLTYFQNEAQLEKSRLLSDRFSAERPKGSFSTLEIQRTEQGDSAMYLCASSLGRGIEVGGYTFGSGTRLTVV.

The CDR3 here is CASSPTGTSYEQYF. In DNA form, the CDR3 reads TGTGCCAGCAGTCCGACAGGGACTTCCTACGAGCAGTACTTC. The chain couples TRBV7-9 to TRBJ2-7, with D possibly TRBD1 on 7 matching bases. V lost 6 bases and J 1 base, leaving 13 bases between the germline ends. The CDR3 length is 14 residues. Per germline, CDR1 SEHNR and CDR2 FQNEAQ (reference sequence).

J is TRBJ2-7 and V is TRBV4-3, with 8 bases identical to TRBD1. The CDR3 contains 16 residues. The trim removed 1 base at V and 0 bases at J, leaving 5 bases unmatched. The germline gives CDR1 LGHNA, CDR2 YSLEER. CDR3 sequence reads: CASSQGIGQGSYEQYF. In DNA form, the CDR3 reads TGCGCCAGCAGCCAAGGGATAGGACAGGGCTCCTACGAGCAGTACTTC.

The genes are TRBV28 and TRBJ1-6; TRBD1 agrees at 7 bases. The CDR3 totals 17 residues. CDR1 MDHEN and CDR2 SYDVKM come from the germline V gene. Trimming at V came to 6 bases and at J to 4 bases, leaving 12 bases not matched to a gene. The CDR3 DNA is TGTGCCAGCAGCCAGATCTCCGGGACAGAATATAATTCACCCCTCCACTTT. This sequence encodes CASSQISGTEYNSPLHF.

The chain recombines TRBV28 with TRBJ1-5; maybe TRBD1 (6 bases). Germline CDR1 MDHEN, CDR2 SYDVKM. CDR3 size: 17 residues. Trimming left V 6 bases short and J 2 bases short, with 20 bases between. The CDR3 here is CASRRGTWGSGNQPQHF. The CDR3 DNA reads TGTGCCAGCAGGAGGGGGACGTGGGGGTCGGGCAATCAGCCCCAGCATTTT.

The chain combines TRBV6-6 with TRBJ1-6, with 7 bases aligning to TRBD1. The length of the CDR3 is 15 residues. Germline V lookup: CDR1 MNHNY, CDR2 SVGAGI (reference sequence). V trimming: 5 bases; J trimming: 11 bases; junction bases outside the gene matches: 12. CDR3 region: CASSPRKGAWAPLHF. The CDR3 bases are TGTGCCAGCAGTCCCCGTAAGGGGGCTTGGGCACCCCTCCACTTT.

Turning to this clone: At one end the junction does not follow the germline gene, possibly because of a read error. The V call is TRBV7-9, the J call TRBJ2-1; maybe TRBD1 (6 bases). This CDR3 has 12 residues. Looked up from germline, CDR1 is SEHNR and CDR2 is FQNEAQ (reference sequence). CDR3 amino acids: CSSSLEGDEQFF. The CDR3, as DNA: TGTTCCAGCAGCTTAGAGGGGGATGAGCAGTTCTTC.

V gene TRBV5-8 combines with J gene TRBJ2-5, with TRBD2 matching over 7 bases. This CDR3 region has 15 residues. Germline trimming cut 2 bases from V and 2 bases from J; bases unmatched to any gene: 6. The germline CDR1 and CDR2 sequences are SGHTS and YDEGEE. CDR3 region: CASSFPGLDQETQYF. As DNA, the CDR3 is TGTGCCAGCAGCTTCCCTGGACTAGATCAAGAGACCCAGTACTTC.

The chain has TRBV7-9 and TRBJ2-5, with no clear D. The CDR3 consists of 15 residues. Trimming removed 3 bases at V and 4 bases at J, with 15 bases between. Germline assignment: CDR1 SEHNR and CDR2 FQNEAQ (reference sequence). The CDR3 DNA sequence: TGTGCCAGCAGCTTGCGTTCCCTAGAACCAGAGACCCAGTACTTC. It is translated as CASSLRSLEPETQYF.

This clone was found a few times. V and J are TRBV4-3 and TRBJ2-7, with D uncertain. The ends were cut back, 1 base at V and 0 bases at J, with 10 bases in the middle. The CDR3 has 15 residues. The germline gives CDR1 LGHNA, CDR2 YSLEER. The CDR3 spells CASSQGFRSSYEQYF. CDR3 nucleotides: TGCGCCAGCAGCCAAGGTTTCCGTAGCTCCTACGAGCAGTACTTC.

This clone appeared a single time. The genes are TRBV5-1 and TRBJ2-7; D call uncertain. Trimming left V 1 base short and J 3 bases short, with 8 bases between. Per germline, CDR1 SGHRS and CDR2 YFSETQ. The CDR3 sequence is 13 residues long. The CDR3 DNA reads TGCGCCAGCAGCTTGTCCCTCAGCTACGAGCAGTACTTC. This codes for CASSLSLSYEQYF.